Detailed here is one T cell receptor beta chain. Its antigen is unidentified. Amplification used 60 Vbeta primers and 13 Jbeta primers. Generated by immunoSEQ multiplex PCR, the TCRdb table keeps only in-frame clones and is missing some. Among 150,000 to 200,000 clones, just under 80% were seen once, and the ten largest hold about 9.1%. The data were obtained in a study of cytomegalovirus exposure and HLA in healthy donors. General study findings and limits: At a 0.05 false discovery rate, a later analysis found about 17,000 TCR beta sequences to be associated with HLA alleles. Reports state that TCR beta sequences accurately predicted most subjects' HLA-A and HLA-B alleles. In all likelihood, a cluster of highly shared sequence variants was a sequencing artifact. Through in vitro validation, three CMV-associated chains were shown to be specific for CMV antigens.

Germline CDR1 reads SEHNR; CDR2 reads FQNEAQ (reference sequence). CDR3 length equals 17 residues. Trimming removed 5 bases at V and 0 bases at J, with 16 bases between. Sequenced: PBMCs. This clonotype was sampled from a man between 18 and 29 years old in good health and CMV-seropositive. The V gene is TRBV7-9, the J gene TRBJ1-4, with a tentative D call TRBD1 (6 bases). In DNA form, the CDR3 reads TGTGCCAGCAGCGGCCCCGCACAGGGAGCAACTAATGAAAAACTGTTTTTT. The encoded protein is CASSGPAQGATNEKLFF.